These T cell receptor beta chains were read from a single sample in a study of cytomegalovirus exposure and HLA in healthy donors. Repertoires were generated with immunoSEQ multiplex PCR, while TCRdb's copy carries only in-frame clones and drops some. This sample yields tens of thousands of clones, of which 75% to 90% are seen a single time; approximately 31% belongs to the top ten. Sequencing was done on a sample of PBMCs. The receptors derive from a man between 45 and 60 years old in good health and CMV-seropositive. CDR3s include the opening cysteine and the closing phenylalanine or tryptophan. Size values are once, few and many counts, or a class for expanded clones, and some rows have none.

CDR3aa: CAPILGGSEETQYF
v_gene: TRBV10-1
abundance: once
j_gene: TRBJ2-5

CDR3aa: CASSGLAGTGELFF
v_gene: TRBV5-1
abundance: NA
j_gene: TRBJ2-2

CDR3aa: CASIGLNYEQYF
v_gene: TRBV2
abundance: NA
j_gene: TRBJ2-7

CDR3aa: CASSIEGAAYEQYF
v_gene: TRBV19
abundance: NA
j_gene: TRBJ2-7

CDR3aa: CASSNLDKRNRISRYEQYF
v_gene: TRBV21-1
abundance: NA
j_gene: TRBJ2-7

CDR3aa: CASRRIAGGTGELFF
v_gene: TRBV27
abundance: NA
j_gene: TRBJ2-2

CDR3aa: CASSITDAEQYF
v_gene: TRBV19
abundance: NA
j_gene: TRBJ2-7

CDR3aa: CASRGQDYEQYF
v_gene: TRBV19
abundance: NA
j_gene: TRBJ2-7

CDR3aa: CASSILARFNEQFF
v_gene: TRBV19
abundance: NA
j_gene: TRBJ2-1

CDR3aa: CASSAGNYGYTF
v_gene: TRBV2
abundance: NA
j_gene: TRBJ1-2

CDR3aa: CASSWDSQSNQPQHF
v_gene: TRBV19
abundance: NA
j_gene: TRBJ1-5

CDR3aa: CATRTSGFYEQYF
v_gene: TRBV6-5
abundance: few
j_gene: TRBJ2-7

CDR3aa: CASSPWSGRNNEQFF
v_gene: TRBV5-1
abundance: NA
j_gene: TRBJ2-1

CDR3aa: CASGWGGYEQYF
v_gene: TRBV12-5
abundance: once
j_gene: TRBJ2-7

CDR3aa: CASSFRTSGTRSSYNEQFF
v_gene: TRBV7-9
abundance: NA
j_gene: TRBJ2-1

CDR3aa: CASSDPDQPQHF
v_gene: TRBV6-1
abundance: once
j_gene: TRBJ1-5

CDR3aa: CASILDIQASEQYF
v_gene: TRBV5-1
abundance: NA
j_gene: TRBJ2-7

CDR3aa: CASSQVPGVDTQYF
v_gene: TRBV4-2
abundance: NA
j_gene: TRBJ2-3

CDR3aa: CAWRRGQVGSPQHF
v_gene: TRBV30
abundance: NA
j_gene: TRBJ1-5

CDR3aa: CASSAGQGARIEQFF
v_gene: TRBV5-1
abundance: NA
j_gene: TRBJ2-1

CDR3aa: CASSSSASEAFF
v_gene: TRBV16
abundance: medium-sized
j_gene: TRBJ1-1

CDR3aa: CASTDTEDEQFF
v_gene: TRBV6-6
abundance: NA
j_gene: TRBJ2-1

CDR3aa: CSAGKSNEQFF
v_gene: TRBV20-1
abundance: NA
j_gene: TRBJ2-1

CDR3aa: CAIQRAGSYEQYF
v_gene: TRBV10-3
abundance: NA
j_gene: NA

CDR3aa: CASSLVAERSPLHF
v_gene: TRBV7-6
abundance: NA
j_gene: TRBJ1-6

CDR3aa: CASHTTYEQYF
v_gene: TRBV2
abundance: NA
j_gene: TRBJ2-7

CDR3aa: CASKAGLATEAFF
v_gene: TRBV7-9
abundance: NA
j_gene: TRBJ1-1

CDR3aa: CASSRPGGGNSQYF
v_gene: TRBV6-1
abundance: NA
j_gene: TRBJ2-4

CDR3aa: CASSLAPFQGPDTQYF
v_gene: TRBV11-3
abundance: NA
j_gene: TRBJ2-3

CDR3aa: CASSSPRQGLKTQYF
v_gene: TRBV5-6
abundance: few
j_gene: TRBJ2-5

CDR3aa: CASSKAGVAYEQYF
v_gene: TRBV11-2
abundance: NA
j_gene: TRBJ2-7

CDR3aa: CASSLAGTSGPGTQYF
v_gene: TRBV7-8
abundance: NA
j_gene: TRBJ2-3

CDR3aa: CASSPETSGYNEQFF
v_gene: TRBV7-3
abundance: NA
j_gene: TRBJ2-1

CDR3aa: CASDGTSGSLEQFF
v_gene: TRBV19
abundance: once
j_gene: TRBJ2-1

CDR3aa: CASSLRPFLAGDDTGELFF
v_gene: TRBV13
abundance: NA
j_gene: TRBJ2-2

CDR3aa: CASSQEAGRVNEQFF
v_gene: TRBV4-1
abundance: NA
j_gene: TRBJ2-1

CDR3aa: CASSLAGGTDTQYF
v_gene: TRBV7-3
abundance: NA
j_gene: TRBJ2-3

CDR3aa: CASSEFNSGISGYTF
v_gene: TRBV25-1
abundance: once
j_gene: TRBJ1-2

CDR3aa: CASSIQAAGEQYF
v_gene: TRBV19
abundance: NA
j_gene: TRBJ2-7

CDR3aa: CASSKDTEGANYGYTF
v_gene: TRBV7-2
abundance: NA
j_gene: TRBJ1-2

CDR3aa: CSVTPEDRGIWGQFF
v_gene: TRBV29-1
abundance: NA
j_gene: TRBJ2-1

CDR3aa: CAFSGSSREQFF
v_gene: TRBV30
abundance: NA
j_gene: TRBJ2-1

CDR3aa: CASTGTIYNEQFF
v_gene: TRBV6-1
abundance: NA
j_gene: TRBJ2-1

CDR3aa: CASSLLYNEQFF
v_gene: TRBV5-1
abundance: NA
j_gene: TRBJ2-1

CDR3aa: CASSIFRGGGNQPQHF
v_gene: TRBV19
abundance: few
j_gene: TRBJ1-5

CDR3aa: CASSWEAGGPYEQYF
v_gene: TRBV5-1
abundance: NA
j_gene: TRBJ2-7

CDR3aa: CAWSFFKEKTAYEQYF
v_gene: TRBV30
abundance: few
j_gene: TRBJ2-7

CDR3aa: CASSLDGVHRGQGGYTF
v_gene: TRBV5-1
abundance: NA
j_gene: TRBJ1-2